A single sample gave rise to the 3 T cell receptor beta chains below, sequenced in a study of shared clonotypes between healthy human individuals. The naive CD8 population came from CD45RO-negative cells selected for CCR7, without terminally differentiated effector memory CD45RA+ cells. Clones were read by immunoSEQ multiplex PCR, and TCRdb kept only the in-frame ones, dropping some. The sample gives about 580,000 clones, roughly 98% of which show up once; 0.3% is in the top ten. What was sequenced was naive CD8+ T cells sorted from blood. These receptors were taken from a man under 40 in good health.

This chain connects TRBV28 to TRBJ2-1, with 7 bases that match TRBD1. The trim removed 1 base at V and 4 bases at J, leaving 4 bases unmatched. The germline V gene encodes CDR1 MDHEN and CDR2 SYDVKM. There are 15 residues in the CDR3. The CDR3 region is CASSLYRGMYNEQFF. CDR3 nucleotides: TGTGCCAGCAGTTTATACAGGGGTATGTACAATGAGCAGTTCTTC.

This clone came up a few times. The J gene is TRBJ2-7, the V gene TRBV6-5; D unresolved. Germline lookup yields CDR1 MNHEY and CDR2 SVGAGI. V shed 0 bases and J shed 6 bases, with 3 bases lying between them. This CDR3 is built from 11 residues. CDR3: CASSYSAEQYF. DNA of the CDR3: TGTGCCAGCAGTTACTCGGCCGAGCAGTACTTC.

This chain connects TRBV7-6 to TRBJ2-6; 7 positions agree with TRBD1. Germline lookup yields CDR1 SGHVS and CDR2 FNYEAQ. The trim removed 4 bases at V and 0 bases at J, leaving 9 bases unmatched. The CDR3 is 18 amino acids. The chain's CDR3 is CASSSLGQIYSGANVLTF. The CDR3 nucleotides are TGTGCCAGCAGCTCCTTGGGACAGATCTACTCTGGGGCCAACGTCCTGACTTTC.